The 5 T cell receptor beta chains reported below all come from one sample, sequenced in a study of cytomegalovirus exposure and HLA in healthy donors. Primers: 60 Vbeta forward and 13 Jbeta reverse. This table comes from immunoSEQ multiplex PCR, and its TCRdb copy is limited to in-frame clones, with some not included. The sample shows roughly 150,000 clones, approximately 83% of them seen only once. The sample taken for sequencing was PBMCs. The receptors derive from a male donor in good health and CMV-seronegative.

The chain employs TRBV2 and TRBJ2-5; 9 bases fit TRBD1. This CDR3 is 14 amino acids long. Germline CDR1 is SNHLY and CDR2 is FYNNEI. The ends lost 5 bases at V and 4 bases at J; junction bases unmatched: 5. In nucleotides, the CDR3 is TGTGCCAGCAGTACCCGGGACAGGGTAGAGACCCAGTACTTC. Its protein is CASSTRDRVETQYF.

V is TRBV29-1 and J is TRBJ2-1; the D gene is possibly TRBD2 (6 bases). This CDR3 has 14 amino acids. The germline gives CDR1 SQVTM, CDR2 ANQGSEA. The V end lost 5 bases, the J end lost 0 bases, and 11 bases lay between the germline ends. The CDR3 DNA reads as TGCAGCGTTCTAGGGACTCTCTCCTACAATGAGCAGTTCTTC. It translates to CSVLGTLSYNEQFF.

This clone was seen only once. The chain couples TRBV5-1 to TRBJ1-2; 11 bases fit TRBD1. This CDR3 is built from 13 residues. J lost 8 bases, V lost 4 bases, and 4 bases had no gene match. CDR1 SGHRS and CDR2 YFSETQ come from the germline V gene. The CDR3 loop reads CASSPGQGEGYTF. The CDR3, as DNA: TGCGCCAGCAGCCCGGGACAGGGGGAGGGCTACACCTTC.

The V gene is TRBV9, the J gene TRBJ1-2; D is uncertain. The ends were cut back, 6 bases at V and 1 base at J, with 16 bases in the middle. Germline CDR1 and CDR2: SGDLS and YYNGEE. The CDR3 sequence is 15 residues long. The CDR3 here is CASTVSGGSNYGYTF. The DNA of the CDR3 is TGTGCCAGCACCGTTAGTGGAGGTAGTAACTATGGCTACACCTTC.

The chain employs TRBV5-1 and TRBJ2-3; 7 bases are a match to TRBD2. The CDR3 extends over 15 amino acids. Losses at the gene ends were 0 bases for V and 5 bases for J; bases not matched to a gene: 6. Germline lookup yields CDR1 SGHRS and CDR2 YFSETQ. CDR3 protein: CASSLAGPGGDTQYF. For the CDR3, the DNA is TGCGCCAGCAGCTTGGCCGGGCCGGGGGGAGATACGCAGTATTTT.